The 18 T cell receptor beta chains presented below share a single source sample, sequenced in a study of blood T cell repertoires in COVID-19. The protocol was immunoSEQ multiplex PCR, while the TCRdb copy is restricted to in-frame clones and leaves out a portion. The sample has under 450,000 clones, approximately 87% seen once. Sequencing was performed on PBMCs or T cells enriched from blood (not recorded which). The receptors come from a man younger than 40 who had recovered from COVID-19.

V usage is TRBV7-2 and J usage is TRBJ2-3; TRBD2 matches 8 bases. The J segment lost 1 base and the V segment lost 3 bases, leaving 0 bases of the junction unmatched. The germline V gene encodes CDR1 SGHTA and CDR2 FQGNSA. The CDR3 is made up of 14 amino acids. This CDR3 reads CASSFGGGTDTQYF. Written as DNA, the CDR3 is TGTGCCAGCAGCTTCGGGGGGGGCACAGATACGCAGTATTTT.

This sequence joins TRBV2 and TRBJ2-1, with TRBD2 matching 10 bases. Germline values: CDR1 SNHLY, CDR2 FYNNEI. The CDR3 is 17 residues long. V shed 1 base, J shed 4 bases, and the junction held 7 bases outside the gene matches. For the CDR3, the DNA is TGTGCCAGCAGTGAAGAGGGACTAGCGTCGGCTTACAATGAGCAGTTCTTC. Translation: CASSEEGLASAYNEQFF.

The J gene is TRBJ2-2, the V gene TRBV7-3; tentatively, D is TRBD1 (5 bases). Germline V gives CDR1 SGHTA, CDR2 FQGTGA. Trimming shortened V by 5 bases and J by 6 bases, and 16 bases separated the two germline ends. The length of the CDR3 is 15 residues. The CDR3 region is CASSPHTGAAGELFF. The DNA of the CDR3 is TGTGCCAGCAGCCCCCATACTGGGGCTGCCGGGGAGCTGTTTTTT.

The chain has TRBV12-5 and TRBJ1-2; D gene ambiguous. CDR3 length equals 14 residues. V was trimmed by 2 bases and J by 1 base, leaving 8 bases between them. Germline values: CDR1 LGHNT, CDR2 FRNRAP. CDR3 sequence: CASGLWQVNYGYTF. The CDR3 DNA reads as TGTGCTAGTGGTTTGTGGCAGGTTAACTATGGCTACACCTTC.

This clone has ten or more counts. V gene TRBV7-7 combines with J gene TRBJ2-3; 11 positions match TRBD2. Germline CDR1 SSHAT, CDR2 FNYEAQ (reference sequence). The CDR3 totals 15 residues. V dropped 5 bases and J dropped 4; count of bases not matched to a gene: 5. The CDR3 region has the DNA TGTGCCAGCAGCCTTATAGCGGGGGGGCCAGATACGCAGTATTTT. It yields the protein CASSLIAGGPDTQYF.

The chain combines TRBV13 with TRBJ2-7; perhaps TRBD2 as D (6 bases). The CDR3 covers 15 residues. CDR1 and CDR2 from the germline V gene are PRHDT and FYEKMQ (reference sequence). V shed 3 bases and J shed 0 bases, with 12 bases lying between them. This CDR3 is CASSFWDSSSYEQYF. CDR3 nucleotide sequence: TGTGCCAGCAGCTTCTGGGACTCCAGCTCCTACGAGCAGTACTTC.

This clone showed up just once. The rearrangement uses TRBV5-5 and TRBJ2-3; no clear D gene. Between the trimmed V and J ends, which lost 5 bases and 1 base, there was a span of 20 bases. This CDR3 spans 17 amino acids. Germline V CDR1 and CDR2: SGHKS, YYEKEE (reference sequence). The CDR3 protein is CASSPDLLAARTDTQYF. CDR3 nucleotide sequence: TGTGCCAGCAGTCCAGACTTGCTGGCAGCCCGCACAGATACGCAGTATTTT.

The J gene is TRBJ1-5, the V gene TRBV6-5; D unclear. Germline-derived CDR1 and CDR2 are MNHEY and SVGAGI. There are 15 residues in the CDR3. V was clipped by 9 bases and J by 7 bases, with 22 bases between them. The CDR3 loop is CASRSLQGSNQPQHF. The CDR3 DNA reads TGTGCCAGTAGGTCCTTGCAAGGGAGTAACCAGCCCCAGCATTTT.

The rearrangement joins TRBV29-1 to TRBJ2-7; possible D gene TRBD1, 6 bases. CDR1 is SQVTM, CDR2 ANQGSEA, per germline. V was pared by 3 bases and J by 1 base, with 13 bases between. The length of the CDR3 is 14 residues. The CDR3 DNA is TGCAGCGTTGACACAGGGAGTATGTCCTACGAGCAGTACTTC. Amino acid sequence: CSVDTGSMSYEQYF.

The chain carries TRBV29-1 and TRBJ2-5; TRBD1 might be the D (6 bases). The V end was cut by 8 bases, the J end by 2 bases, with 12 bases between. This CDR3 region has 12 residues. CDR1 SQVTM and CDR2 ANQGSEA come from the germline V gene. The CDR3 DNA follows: TGCAGCTCCGGACAGTTACAAGAGACCCAGTACTTC. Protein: CSSGQLQETQYF.

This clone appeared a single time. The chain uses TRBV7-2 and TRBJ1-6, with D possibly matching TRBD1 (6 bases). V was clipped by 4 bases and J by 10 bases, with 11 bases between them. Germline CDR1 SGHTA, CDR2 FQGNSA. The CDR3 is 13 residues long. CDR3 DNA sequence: TGTGCCAGCAGCTCTACAGGGTACTCACCCCTCCACTTT. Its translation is CASSSTGYSPLHF.

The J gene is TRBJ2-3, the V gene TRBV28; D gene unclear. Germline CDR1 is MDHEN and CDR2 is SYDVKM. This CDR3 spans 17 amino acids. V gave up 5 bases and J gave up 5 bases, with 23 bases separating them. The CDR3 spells CASSDQYPGSGEDTQYF. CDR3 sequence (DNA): TGTGCCAGCAGTGACCAATACCCAGGCTCCGGCGAAGATACGCAGTATTTT.

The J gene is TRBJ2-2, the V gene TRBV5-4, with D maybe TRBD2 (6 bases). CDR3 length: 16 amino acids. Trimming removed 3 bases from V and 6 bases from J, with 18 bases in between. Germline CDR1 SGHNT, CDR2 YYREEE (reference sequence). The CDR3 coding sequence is TGTGCCAGCAGCTGGGGGGACCACCTCAGGGCCGGGGAGCTGTTTTTT. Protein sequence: CASSWGDHLRAGELFF.

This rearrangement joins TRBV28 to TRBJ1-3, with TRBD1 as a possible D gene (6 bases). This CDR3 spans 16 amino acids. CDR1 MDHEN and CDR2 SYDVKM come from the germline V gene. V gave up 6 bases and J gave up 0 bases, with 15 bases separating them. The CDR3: CASSFDRFYSGNTIYF. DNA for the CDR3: TGTGCCAGCAGCTTTGACAGGTTTTACTCTGGAAACACCATATATTTT.

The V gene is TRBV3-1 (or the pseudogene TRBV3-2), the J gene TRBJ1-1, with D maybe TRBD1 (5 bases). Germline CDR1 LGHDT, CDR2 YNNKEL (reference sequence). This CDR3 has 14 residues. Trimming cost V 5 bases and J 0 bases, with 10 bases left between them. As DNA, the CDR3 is TGTGCCAGCAGCTACCGACAGTTGAACACTGAAGCTTTCTTT. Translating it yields CASSYRQLNTEAFF.

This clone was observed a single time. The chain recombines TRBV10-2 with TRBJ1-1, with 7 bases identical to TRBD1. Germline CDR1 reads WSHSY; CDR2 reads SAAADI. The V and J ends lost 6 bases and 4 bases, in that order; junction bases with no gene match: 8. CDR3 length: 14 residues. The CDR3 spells CASSPGTEPTEAFF. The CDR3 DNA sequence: TGCGCCAGCAGCCCCGGGACAGAGCCCACTGAAGCTTTCTTT.

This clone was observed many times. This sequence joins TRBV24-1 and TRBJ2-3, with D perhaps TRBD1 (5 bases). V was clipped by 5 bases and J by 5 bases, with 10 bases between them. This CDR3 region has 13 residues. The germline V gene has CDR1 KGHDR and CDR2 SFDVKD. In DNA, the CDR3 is TGTGCCACCAGTGTAATAGGGGAAGATACGCAGTATTTT. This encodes CATSVIGEDTQYF.

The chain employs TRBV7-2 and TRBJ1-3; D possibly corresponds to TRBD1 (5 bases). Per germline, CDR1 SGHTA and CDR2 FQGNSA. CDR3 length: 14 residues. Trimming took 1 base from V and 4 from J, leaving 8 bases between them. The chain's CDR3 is CASSLVGVGNTIYF. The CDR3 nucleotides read TGTGCCAGCAGCTTAGTAGGGGTCGGAAACACCATATATTTT.